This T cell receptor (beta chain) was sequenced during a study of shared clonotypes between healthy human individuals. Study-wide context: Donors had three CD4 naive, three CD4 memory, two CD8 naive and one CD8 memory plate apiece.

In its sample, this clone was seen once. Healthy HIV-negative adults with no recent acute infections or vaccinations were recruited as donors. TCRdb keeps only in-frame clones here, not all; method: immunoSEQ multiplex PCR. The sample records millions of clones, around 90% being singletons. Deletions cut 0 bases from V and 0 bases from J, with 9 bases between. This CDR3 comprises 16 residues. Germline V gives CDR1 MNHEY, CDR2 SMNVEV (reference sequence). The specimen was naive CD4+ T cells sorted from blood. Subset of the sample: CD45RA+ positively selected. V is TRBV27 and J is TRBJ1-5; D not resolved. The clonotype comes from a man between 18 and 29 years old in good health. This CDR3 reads CASSLSYFGSNQPQHF. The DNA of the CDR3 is TGTGCCAGCAGTTTATCTTATTTTGGTAGCAATCAGCCCCAGCATTTT.